The 25 T cell receptor beta chains listed next were all sequenced from one sample in a study of Ad26.COV2.S vaccination and SARS-CoV-2 variants. Treatment here: around 19 received Ad26.COV2.S at low or high dose, single or two shots; several received placebo; per-sample allocation not given. Repertoires come from day 63 after the first vaccine or placebo injection. Some clones are missing from TCRdb's copy, which holds only in-frame ones; the method was immunoSEQ multiplex PCR. Seen here are 400,000 to 450,000 clones, around 91% observed once, and the top ten hold roughly 4.3%. The specimen comprised peripheral blood, sampled in a trial of Ad26.COV2.S vaccine versus placebo. These receptors all come from a person between 18 and 65 years old who received the Ad26.COV2.S COVID-19 vaccine or a placebo.

The chain has TRBV15 and TRBJ2-1; TRBD2 matches 10 bases. J lost 4 bases, V lost 0 bases, and 3 bases had no gene match. The CDR3 has 16 residues. Per germline, CDR1 LNHNV and CDR2 YYDKDF (reference sequence). CDR3 sequence (DNA): TGTGCCACCAGCAGAGATCCTAGCGGGGGATACAATGAGCAGTTCTTC. Protein product: CATSRDPSGGYNEQFF.

This chain joins TRBV6-1 and TRBJ2-7; TRBD1 or TRBD2 may be the D gene (5 bases each). CDR3 size: 15 residues. Germline V gene sequence: CDR1 MNHNS, CDR2 SASEGT. Between the trimmed V and J ends, which lost 2 bases and 0 bases, there was a span of 11 bases. The CDR3 nucleotides are TGTGCCAGCAGTGAACCTCTAGGGACCTCCTACGAGCAGTACTTC. Its translation: CASSEPLGTSYEQYF.

This clone was counted only a few times. J is TRBJ2-7 and V is TRBV7-2, with 8 bases lining up with TRBD2. The CDR3 is made up of 15 amino acids. The germline gives CDR1 SGHTA, CDR2 FQGNSA. V dropped 7 bases and J dropped 3; count of bases not matched to a gene: 11. The CDR3 DNA is TGTGCCAGCACCGCACCTAGCGGGCAAGACTACGAGCAGTACTTC. Translating it yields CASTAPSGQDYEQYF.

V is TRBV7-3 and J is TRBJ2-2; 11 positions match TRBD2. CDR3 length: 16 residues. Germline CDR1 is SGHTA and CDR2 is FQGTGA. Trimming at V came to 3 bases and at J to 6 bases, leaving 6 bases not matched to a gene. As DNA, the CDR3 is TGTGCCAGCAGCTTGATAGCGGGAGGGCCTTCCGGGGAGCTGTTTTTT. Its translation: CASSLIAGGPSGELFF. The variable domain in full, with the rest retrieved from reference TRBV7-3 and TRBJ2-2, is GAGVSQTPSNKVTEKGKYVELRCDPISGHTALYWYRQSLGQGPEFLIYFQGTGAADDSGLPNDRFFAVRPEGSVSTLKIQRTERGDSAVYLCASSLIAGGPSGELFFGEGSRLTVL.

J is TRBJ2-7 and V is TRBV7-9; D not resolved. Trimming removed 1 base from V and 6 bases from J, with 7 bases in between. The CDR3 is made up of 12 amino acids. Looked up from germline, CDR1 is SEHNR and CDR2 is FQNEAQ (reference sequence). This chain's CDR3 is CASSLEKGEQYF. CDR3 DNA: TGTGCCAGCAGCTTAGAAAAAGGCGAGCAGTACTTC.

CDR3 DNA sequence: TGCGCCAGCAGCTTGCTGTCGGCGAGCTCCTACAATGAGCAGTTCTTC. Translation: CASSLLSASSYNEQFF. The chain links TRBV5-1 to TRBJ2-1; D uncertain. Germline V gives CDR1 SGHRS, CDR2 YFSETQ. CDR3 length: 16 residues. Trimming took 1 base from V and 0 from J, leaving 11 bases between them.

The J gene is TRBJ2-7, the V gene TRBV5-6; D is unclear. V dropped 4 bases and J dropped 2 bases, with 10 bases sitting between them. Germline V gene data show CDR1 as SGHDT and CDR2 as YYEEEE. The CDR3 covers 13 residues. The CDR3 protein is CASSLLEAYEQYF. The DNA for the CDR3 is TGTGCCAGCAGCCTGTTGGAAGCCTACGAGCAGTACTTC.

The chain has TRBV6-5 and TRBJ2-4; 8 nucleotides match TRBD1. The CDR3 is 13 residues long. V lost 4 bases and J lost 8; bases outside the gene matches: 4. CDR1 MNHEY and CDR2 SVGAGI come from the germline V gene. This CDR3 reads CASSSGQGYIQYF. The CDR3, as DNA: TGTGCCAGCAGTTCCGGACAGGGTTACATTCAGTACTTC.

This clone was seen only once. The V call is TRBV12-3 or TRBV12-4, the J call TRBJ2-3, with TRBD2 matching over 8 bases. The CDR3 has 13 residues. V gave up 4 bases and J gave up 8 bases; unmatched junction bases: 5. In DNA, the CDR3 is TGTGCCAGCAGTTCGGGACTAGTAGTTACGCAGTATTTT. Protein product: CASSSGLVVTQYF.

The rearrangement joins TRBV30 to TRBJ2-3; TRBD2 matches at 8 bases. V dropped 3 bases and J dropped 5; count of bases not matched to a gene: 7. Germline values: CDR1 GTSNPN, CDR2 SVGIG (reference sequence). The CDR3 loop spans 14 amino acids. CDR3 sequence: CAWSRDAGGDTQYF. The CDR3 bases are TGTGCCTGGAGCCGTGACGCGGGAGGAGATACGCAGTATTTT. Full variable domain (rest looked up from reference TRBV30 and TRBJ2-3): SQTIHQWPATLVQPVGSPLSLECTVEGTSNPNLYWYRQAAGRGLQLLFYSVGIGQISSEVPQNLSASRPQDRQFILSSKKLLLSDSGFYLCAWSRDAGGDTQYFGPGTRLTVL.

The chain recombines TRBV28 with TRBJ1-6, with a weak D call TRBD1 (5 bases). Germline V gene lookup returns CDR1 MDHEN and CDR2 SYDVKM. Trimming removed 7 bases from V and 4 bases from J, with 14 bases in between. The CDR3 extends over 15 amino acids. The CDR3 DNA reads as TGTGCCAGCACCAGACAGCTTCAATATAATTCACCCCTCCACTTT. The encoded protein is CASTRQLQYNSPLHF. Drawing the rest from reference TRBV28 and TRBJ1-6, the complete variable domain is DVKVTQSSRYLVKRTGEKVFLECVQDMDHENMFWYRQDPGLGLRLIYFSYDVKMKEKGDIPEGYSVSREKKERFSLILESASTNQTSMYLCASTRQLQYNSPLHFGNGTRLTVT.

The chain is built from TRBV7-9 and TRBJ2-5; no definite D call. CDR3 length: 14 residues. Per the germline V gene, CDR1 is SEHNR and CDR2 is FQNEAQ (reference sequence). Trimming removed 3 bases from V and 5 bases from J, with 13 bases in between. The chain's CDR3 is CASSFHQAVETQYF. CDR3 nucleotide sequence: TGTGCCAGCAGCTTCCACCAGGCCGTGGAGACCCAGTACTTC. The complete variable domain, with remaining parts taken from reference TRBV7-9 and TRBJ2-5, reads DTGVSQNPRHKITKRGQNVTFRCDPISEHNRLYWYRQTLGQGPEFLTYFQNEAQLEKSRLLSDRFSAERPKGSFSTLEIQRTEQGDSAMYLCASSFHQAVETQYFGPGTRLLVL.

The chain employs TRBV2 and TRBJ2-7; TRBD1 matches at 7 bases. This CDR3 spans 13 amino acids. Germline V lookup: CDR1 SNHLY, CDR2 FYNNEI. V lost 8 bases, J lost 2 bases, and 6 bases stayed unmatched. CDR3 sequence (DNA): TGTGCCAGCGGCCGGGACAGACCCTACGAGCAGTACTTC. Translating gives CASGRDRPYEQYF.

The J gene is TRBJ1-2, the V gene TRBV4-2; TRBD1 might be the D (6 bases). The CDR3 runs 18 residues. V was shortened by 0 bases and J by 2 bases, with 19 bases between the two germline ends. The germline V gene has CDR1 LGHNA and CDR2 YNFKEQ. The CDR3 DNA sequence: TGTGCCAGCAGCCAAGATGGACCCCGGGGGGCTGGGAACTATGGCTACACCTTC. Its protein product is CASSQDGPRGAGNYGYTF.

This sequence joins TRBV28 and TRBJ2-7; TRBD2 aligns across 13 bases. The germline CDR1 and CDR2 sequences are MDHEN and SYDVKM. The V gene end was trimmed by 6 bases and the J gene end by 9 bases; junction bases not matched to a gene: 8. This CDR3 is built from 14 residues. The CDR3 bases are TGTGCCAGCAGACTAGCGGGAGGGCCCCAGGGGCAGTACTTC. Its protein product is CASRLAGGPQGQYF.

The chain employs TRBV9 and TRBJ2-2; D unresolved. Germline CDR1 is SGDLS and CDR2 is YYNGEE. The CDR3 has 14 residues. Deletions cut 0 bases from V and 6 bases from J, with 9 bases between. The CDR3 region has the DNA TGTGCCAGCAGCGTAGTAACCGACGCCGGGGAGCTGTTTTTT. Translated: CASSVVTDAGELFF.

The sample holds a few counts of this clone. The chain is built from TRBV19 and TRBJ1-5, with D uncertain. CDR3 length: 14 residues. CDR1 is LNHDA and CDR2 is SQIVND in the germline V gene (reference sequence). V was shortened by 10 bases and J by 0 bases, with 13 bases between the two germline ends. The CDR3 coding sequence is TGTGCCACCGGCTCCGTATATAGCAATCAGCCCCAGCATTTT. Translation: CATGSVYSNQPQHF.

This clone has a single count. The rearrangement links TRBV7-9 to TRBJ2-7; possibly TRBD2 for D (5 bases). Germline V CDR1 and CDR2: SEHNR, FQNEAQ (reference sequence). CDR3 length: 16 residues. Trimming removed 5 bases at V and 0 bases at J, with 17 bases between. CDR3 amino acids: CASSPLMGSLSYEQYF. CDR3 nucleotides: TGTGCCAGCAGCCCCCTAATGGGGAGCCTCTCCTACGAGCAGTACTTC.

The chain joins TRBV7-9 to TRBJ2-7; 9 bases line up with TRBD2. V lost 5 bases and J lost 2; bases outside the gene matches: 7. The CDR3 has 15 amino acids. Germline assignment: CDR1 SEHNR and CDR2 FQNEAQ (reference sequence). CDR3: CASSNIAGAPYEQYF. DNA of the CDR3: TGTGCCAGCAGCAACATAGCGGGAGCCCCCTACGAGCAGTACTTC. The full variable domain, with the rest looked up from reference TRBV7-9 and TRBJ2-7, is DTGVSQNPRHKITKRGQNVTFRCDPISEHNRLYWYRQTLGQGPEFLTYFQNEAQLEKSRLLSDRFSAERPKGSFSTLEIQRTEQGDSAMYLCASSNIAGAPYEQYFGPGTRLTVT.

This chain joins TRBV28 and TRBJ1-2, with a weak D call TRBD1 (6 bases). With 2 bases removed from V and 6 bases from J, the gap between germline ends came to 16 bases. The CDR3 runs to 15 residues. Germline CDR1 and CDR2: MDHEN and SYDVKM. CDR3 loop: CASSLRGWGKNGYTF. CDR3 nucleotide sequence: TGTGCCAGCAGTTTAAGGGGGTGGGGAAAGAATGGCTACACCTTC.

The rearrangement joins TRBV27 to TRBJ1-1; the D gene is possibly TRBD1 (6 bases). Germline assignment: CDR1 MNHEY and CDR2 SMNVEV (reference sequence). CDR3 length equals 14 residues. The ends were cut back, 2 bases at V and 6 bases at J, with 13 bases in the middle. The CDR3 bases are TGTGCCAGCAGTTTACACGGGCAGGGGTCTGAAGCTTTCTTT. Amino acids: CASSLHGQGSEAFF.

The chain employs TRBV19 and TRBJ2-5; TRBD1 matches 7 bases. V shed 6 bases, J shed 5 bases, and the junction held 3 bases outside the gene matches. The CDR3 loop spans 12 amino acids. Germline-derived CDR1 and CDR2 are LNHDA and SQIVND (reference sequence). Here the CDR3 DNA reads TGTGCCAGTAGCGGGACAGCCGAGACCCAGTACTTC. Residues: CASSGTAETQYF.

This chain uses TRBV4-1 with TRBJ2-7; TRBD2 agrees at 8 bases. Per the germline V gene, CDR1 is MGHRA and CDR2 is YSYEKL. CDR3 length equals 17 residues. J lost 3 bases, V lost 0 bases, and 10 bases had no gene match. The CDR3 is CASSQEVSSGRVYEQYF. CDR3 sequence (DNA): TGCGCCAGCAGCCAAGAGGTGAGCAGCGGGAGAGTCTACGAGCAGTACTTC.

The V gene is TRBV9, the J gene TRBJ2-5; possibly TRBD1 for D (5 bases). V shed 0 bases and J shed 1 base, with 13 bases lying between them. This CDR3 spans 16 amino acids. Germline V gene sequence: CDR1 SGDLS, CDR2 YYNGEE. The CDR3 nucleotides read TGTGCCAGCAGCGTAGGGGGCGGCCGAGTCCAAGAGACCCAGTACTTC. Its protein product is CASSVGGGRVQETQYF.

V usage is TRBV29-1 and J usage is TRBJ2-3; weak D call: TRBD2 (5 bases). The V gene's germline CDR1 is SQVTM and CDR2 ANQGSEA. The CDR3 length is 17 residues. The V end was cut by 7 bases, the J end by 2 bases, with 25 bases between. The CDR3, as DNA: TGCAGCGCTGGGAGCCGCAGGAGGAAGCTACTCACAGATACGCAGTATTTT. Encoded protein: CSAGSRRRKLLTDTQYF.